This TCR beta chain was profiled in a study of blood T cell repertoires in COVID-19. The CDR3 totals 14 residues. Germline values: CDR1 SGHVS, CDR2 FQNEAQ. Trimming took 5 bases from V and 0 from J, leaving 10 bases between them. This table comes from immunoSEQ multiplex PCR, and its TCRdb copy is limited to in-frame clones, with some not included. The sample consists of under 300,000 clones, more than 75% of them appearing once. The TCR sequence derives from a woman aged 55-70 years with active or convalescent COVID-19. The sequenced sample consisted of peripheral blood. The chain uses TRBV7-8 and TRBJ2-5; D not certain. The CDR3 nucleotides read TGTGCCAGCAGCCAACAACCCCACCAAGAGACCCAGTACTTC. As protein: CASSQQPHQETQYF.